Listed below are T cell receptor beta chains from one sample, sequenced in a study of blood T cell repertoires in COVID-19. Libraries were prepared by immunoSEQ multiplex PCR; TCRdb keeps only in-frame clonotypes and omits some of them. The data contain roughly 160,000 clones, around 90% of them seen just once; the ten biggest clones take up under 5%. The sequenced sample was peripheral blood. The source of these receptors is a woman in her fifties or sixties who had recovered from COVID-19. The CDR3 runs from the conserved cysteine through the conserved F or W. Fields, in order: J gene, clone size, D gene, V gene, CDR3 protein, CDR3 DNA. A D gene is named only where the DNA matches it firmly. The size field is filled for only some rows; it gives once, few, many or a size class.

J gene: TRBJ2-2
clone size: .
D gene: .
V gene: TRBV28
CDR3 protein: CASREYTGELFF
CDR3 DNA: TGTGCCAGCAGGGAGTACACCGGGGAGCTGTTTTTT

J gene: TRBJ1-3
clone size: few
D gene: TRBD1
V gene: TRBV3-1/TRBV3-2
CDR3 protein: CASRLSDRGPGNTIYF
CDR3 DNA: TGTGCCAGCAGACTCTCTGACAGGGGGCCGGGAAACACCATATATTTT

J gene: TRBJ2-2
clone size: .
D gene: .
V gene: TRBV19
CDR3 protein: CASTAYTGELFF
CDR3 DNA: TGTGCCAGTACAGCGTACACCGGGGAGCTGTTTTTT

J gene: TRBJ2-3
clone size: .
D gene: TRBD2
V gene: TRBV7-2
CDR3 protein: CASSLAAGRGDTDTQYF
CDR3 DNA: TGTGCCAGCAGCTTAGCGGCTGGCCGGGGGGACACAGATACGCAGTATTTT

J gene: TRBJ1-4
clone size: .
D gene: TRBD1
V gene: TRBV5-1
CDR3 protein: CASRTLLDRDWIF
CDR3 DNA: TGCGCCAGCAGGACGCTGCTCGACAGGGATTGGATTTTT

J gene: TRBJ1-1
clone size: .
D gene: TRBD1
V gene: TRBV6-5
CDR3 protein: CASRPYDRANTEAFF
CDR3 DNA: TGTGCCAGCAGACCTTATGACAGGGCGAACACTGAAGCTTTCTTT

J gene: TRBJ1-2
clone size: .
D gene: TRBD1
V gene: TRBV30
CDR3 protein: CASGRQGLSYTF
CDR3 DNA: TGTGCCTCGGGACGACAGGGGCTAAGCTACACCTTC

J gene: TRBJ2-2
clone size: few
D gene: TRBD1
V gene: TRBV4-2
CDR3 protein: CASSQDRTGFIPGELFF
CDR3 DNA: TGTGCCAGCAGCCAAGACCGGACAGGGTTTATTCCCGGGGAGCTGTTTTTT

J gene: TRBJ1-2
clone size: .
D gene: .
V gene: TRBV20-1
CDR3 protein: CSASPRVYYGYTF
CDR3 DNA: TGCAGTGCTAGTCCCAGGGTTTACTATGGCTACACCTTC

J gene: TRBJ2-4
clone size: .
D gene: .
V gene: TRBV28
CDR3 protein: CASNTRAKNIQYF
CDR3 DNA: TGTGCCAGCAATACTCGGGCCAAAAACATTCAGTACTTC

J gene: TRBJ1-2
clone size: .
D gene: TRBD1
V gene: TRBV6-5
CDR3 protein: CASSYGIFRGNYGYTF
CDR3 DNA: TGTGCCAGCAGTTACGGCATTTTCAGGGGGAACTATGGCTACACCTTC

J gene: TRBJ2-3
clone size: .
D gene: .
V gene: TRBV10-2
CDR3 protein: CASSEPNTDTQYF
CDR3 DNA: TGCGCCAGCAGTGAGCCAAACACAGATACGCAGTATTTT

J gene: TRBJ2-1
clone size: .
D gene: TRBD2
V gene: TRBV5-1
CDR3 protein: CASSLQAGGYNEQFF
CDR3 DNA: TGCGCCAGCAGCTTGCAAGCGGGGGGTTACAATGAGCAGTTCTTC